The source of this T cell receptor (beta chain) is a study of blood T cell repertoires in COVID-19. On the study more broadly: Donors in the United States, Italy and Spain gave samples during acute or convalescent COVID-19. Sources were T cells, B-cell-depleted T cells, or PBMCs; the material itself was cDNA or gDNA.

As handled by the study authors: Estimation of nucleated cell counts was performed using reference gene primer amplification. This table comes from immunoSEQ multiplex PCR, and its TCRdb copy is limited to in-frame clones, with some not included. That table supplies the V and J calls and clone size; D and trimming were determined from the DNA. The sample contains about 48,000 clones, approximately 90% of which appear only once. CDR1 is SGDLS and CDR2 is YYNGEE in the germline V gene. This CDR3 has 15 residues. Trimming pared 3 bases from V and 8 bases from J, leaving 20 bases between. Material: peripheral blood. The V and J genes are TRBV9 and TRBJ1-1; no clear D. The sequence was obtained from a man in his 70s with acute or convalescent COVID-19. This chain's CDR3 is CASSGGGGLEEEAFF. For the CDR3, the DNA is TGTGCCAGCAGCGGAGGTGGTGGCCTGGAGGAGGAAGCTTTCTTT.